The following is a T cell receptor (beta chain) sequence with its context. Antigen specificity is unknown. CDR3-region Arm-PCR and iRepertoire HTBI primers produced the TCR beta libraries. TCRdb redid the calling of the multiplex PCR reads with MiXCR, one entry per CDR3 protein. In the table there are approximately 350,000 distinct CDR3 sequences, roughly 17% of which are singletons. Stated time point: newly diagnosed GD, antithyroid drugs for less than 3 months. PBMC RNA was the source of the TCR library. CDR3 length: 15 residues. The V gene lost 6 bases and the J gene lost 1 base, with 17 bases spanning the gap. The germline V gene encodes CDR1 DFQATT and CDR2 SNEGSKA (reference sequence). This sample is drawn from a study of regulatory T cells in long-lasting Graves disease. Study-level results: Shared public clonotypes totalled around 2,900 in persistent patients, compared with around 880 in new patients.

The sample also formed part of further work on T cells in Graves' hyperthyroidism and ophthalmopathy.

The material was peripheral blood mononuclear cells (PBMCs), obtained at new diagnosis, from a patient treated with antithyroid drugs. This TCR came from a man aged 35-49 years with Graves disease. The V gene is TRBV20-1, the J gene TRBJ2-3; D is ambiguous. The CDR3 here is CSAAEFRIGTDTQYF. CDR3 coding DNA: TGCAGTGCGGCAGAATTTCGAATAGGCACAGATACGCAGTATTTT.